Included here is one TCR beta chain sequence, with context. Its antigen is currently unknown. The V gene's germline CDR1 is MNHNS and CDR2 SASEGT. The germline V and J ends were trimmed by 3 bases and 0 bases, with 5 bases remaining between them. The CDR3 is made up of 13 amino acids. TCRdb keeps only in-frame clones here, not all; method: immunoSEQ multiplex PCR. This sample has tens of thousands of clones, with 75% to 85% found just once. The record originates from a study of T cells in narcolepsy. At the level of the study: Donors had narcolepsy type 1 or type 2, or were healthy controls.

Findings and caveats of the study: Comparing one patient's CSF and blood CD4+ clonotypes highlighted HCRT- and TRIB2-specific autoreactive clonotypes. Reportedly, autoreactive clonotypes were serially detected in patients' blood but not controls'. In some patient and control memory CD4+ samples, autoreactive clones were absent.

Input material: CD45RA- memory CD4+ T cells from PBMCs. The V and J genes are TRBV6-1 and TRBJ1-1; D ambiguous. The receptor's source is a human donor with narcolepsy. As DNA, the CDR3 is TGTGCCAGCAGTGAGGGGATGAACACTGAAGCTTTCTTT. It encodes CASSEGMNTEAFF.